This T cell receptor beta chain was captured in a study of blood T cell repertoires in COVID-19 (TCRdb year 2020). Background for the entire study: Samples from collaborators originated in the United States, Italy and Spain and spanned both the acute and convalescent phases of COVID-19. The material from the prospective study consisted of cDNA or gDNA derived from T cells, B-cell-depleted T cells, or PBMCs. Subjects who had been exposed to COVID-19, were actively infected with it, or had recovered from it provided the deeply sampled blood TCRbeta repertoires that made up the dataset. A freely available public database, intended as a resource for researchers studying the immune response to SARS-CoV-2, is where the repertoires were released. The samples were drawn from the first 160 participants of the ongoing ImmuneRACE study and from about 1,200 subjects provided by 6 global collaborators. A de-identified subject ID, COVID-19 status, age in years and sex were almost always included in the sample metadata. HLA class I and class II types, where available, came from metadata supplied by the sample provider rather than from assay-based typing. Study-level results and caveats: Clinical and demographic metadata were provided uncurated, with the amount varying by source and participant.

The immunoSEQ Assay, a bias-controlled multiplex PCR, was used to amplify TCRbeta CDR3 regions from genomic DNA. In the original analysis: The number of nucleated cells in each sample was estimated from the amplification of reference gene primers within the assay. To quantify the absolute abundance of each unique TCRbeta CDR3 rearrangement, sequence reads were collapsed and filtered. For each sample, productive Simpson clonality was calculated as the square root of Simpson's diversity index over productive rearrangements. TCRdb provides this immuneACCESS table in a form limited to in-frame rearrangements. Some clones are lacking; in checked studies, under half of them reflect an unresolved V gene, and why the rest are absent is not known. The DNA gave D and trimming, while V, J and clone size come from that table. For this sample there are 70,000 or so clones; around 89% appear just once. Clones ranked in the top ten supply 1.1% to 1.5% of the sample.

CDR1 and CDR2 (LGHNA, YNFKEQ) derive from the germline V gene. V is shortened by 0 bases, J by 2 bases, and the region joining them spans 13 bases. The cysteine opens and the phenylalanine closes a CDR3 of 16 amino acids. Of the read, only the CDR3 DNA is kept; its 48 bases are in frame from base 1. The collaborating institutions used their own protocols to collect whole blood in K2EDTA tubes. For TCRbeta analysis, collaborators shipped samples as frozen whole blood, isolated PBMCs, or DNA extracted from either of those sample types. Comment on this clone: Its antigen is unknown. No quality values exist for individual bases; no much larger clone is one base distant.

This clonotype originated in a human donor in a cohort sampled during active COVID-19. Recombination linked TRBV4-2 to TRBJ1-2, with the D gene uncertain. The sequencing sample was made of peripheral blood. CDR3 protein: CASSQEGKAANYGYTF. The nucleotides are TGTGCCAGCAGCCAAGAAGGAAAGGCGGCGAACTATGGCTACACCTTC.